The 24 T cell receptor beta chains reported below all come from one sample, sequenced in a study of blood T cell repertoires in COVID-19. Generated by immunoSEQ multiplex PCR, the TCRdb table keeps only in-frame clones and is missing some. The sample has 400,000 to 500,000 clones; roughly 90% are singletons. The sequencing sample was made of peripheral blood. The receptor source for this set is a woman aged 25 to 39 with active or convalescent COVID-19.

This clone was seen a handful of times. The V call is TRBV5-1, the J call TRBJ1-1; D is undetermined. Germline V gene lookup returns CDR1 SGHRS and CDR2 YFSETQ. Trimming took off 0 bases at V and 1 base at J, with 10 bases between the two ends. This CDR3 region has 15 residues. As DNA, the CDR3 is TGCGCCAGCAGCTTGGAGTACAGACCGAACACTGAAGCTTTCTTT. It encodes CASSLEYRPNTEAFF.

J is TRBJ1-5 and V is TRBV6-5, with 8 nucleotides matching TRBD1. In germline, CDR1 is MNHEY, CDR2 SVGAGI. CDR3 length: 14 residues. Trimming took 11 bases from V and 6 from J; bases not matched to a gene: 12. The CDR3 region is CASDREMGLQPQHF. For the CDR3, the DNA is TGTGCCTCGGACAGGGAGATGGGTCTTCAGCCCCAGCATTTT.

The chain is built from TRBV25-1 and TRBJ2-7; TRBD2 matches 7 bases. This CDR3 comprises 13 residues. Unmatched junction bases numbered 9, after V lost 9 bases and J lost 4 bases. From germline, CDR1 is MGHDK and CDR2 SYGVNS. CDR3 DNA: TGTGCCAGTTTGGCTGGGGGGGGGTACGAGCAGTACTTC. Translation: CASLAGGGYEQYF.

V is TRBV11-2 and J is TRBJ2-7, with 9 nucleotides matching TRBD2. CDR1 is SGHAT and CDR2 is FQNNGV in the germline V gene. The CDR3 contains 14 residues. V gave up 5 bases and J gave up 3 bases; unmatched junction bases: 5. CDR3 loop: CASSIRLADYEQYF. In DNA form, the CDR3 reads TGTGCCAGCAGCATACGACTAGCGGACTACGAGCAGTACTTC.

This chain joins TRBV19 and TRBJ1-1, with 8 bases aligning to TRBD1. The CDR3 extends over 15 amino acids. V was clipped by 5 bases and J by 0 bases; unmatched bases: 5. Germline V gives CDR1 LNHDA, CDR2 SQIVND (reference sequence). The CDR3 DNA reads as TGTGCCAGTAGTCTTGGACAGGGTTTGAACACTGAAGCTTTCTTT. Translated: CASSLGQGLNTEAFF.

This chain connects TRBV18 to TRBJ1-2; 9 bases map to TRBD1. With V trimmed by 3 bases and J by 3 bases, 14 bases remained unmatched. The CDR3 has 18 residues. The germline V gene encodes CDR1 KGHSH and CDR2 LQKENI. DNA for the CDR3: TGTGCCAGCTCACCCGTCCGGGACAGGGATCCTCAATACTATGGCTACACCTTC. Its translation: CASSPVRDRDPQYYGYTF.

This chain connects TRBV6-5 to TRBJ1-1; D gene uncertain. The CDR3 is made up of 14 amino acids. The V gene lost 7 bases and the J gene lost 4 bases, with 16 bases spanning the gap. Germline assignment: CDR1 MNHEY and CDR2 SVGAGI. The CDR3 coding sequence is TGTGCCAGCAAAATTCACGGGGAAAGCACTGAAGCTTTCTTT. This encodes CASKIHGESTEAFF.

This clone came up a few times. The J gene is TRBJ2-7, the V gene TRBV14; possible D gene TRBD1, 6 bases. There are 14 residues in the CDR3. Germline-derived CDR1 and CDR2 are SGHDN and FVKESK. With 4 bases removed from V and 5 bases from J, the gap between germline ends came to 15 bases. CDR3: CASSPRGGSDEQYF. CDR3 in DNA: TGTGCCAGCAGCCCCAGGGGCGGGTCTGACGAGCAGTACTTC.

This sequence joins TRBV3-1 (or the pseudogene TRBV3-2) and TRBJ1-2; 12 bases are shared with TRBD1. CDR1 and CDR2 from the germline V gene are LGHDT and YNNKEL (reference sequence). V lost 6 bases to trimming and J lost 8 bases; unmatched junction nucleotides: 13. This CDR3 is built from 16 residues. The CDR3 region is CASREAGTGGARGYTF. CDR3 nucleotides: TGTGCCAGCAGAGAAGCCGGGACAGGGGGCGCGAGGGGCTACACCTTC.

The rearrangement links TRBV18 to TRBJ1-1, with no clear D. Germline assignment: CDR1 KGHSH and CDR2 LQKENI. Trimming took off 4 bases at V and 3 bases at J, with 12 bases between the two ends. The CDR3 has 14 amino acids. The CDR3 DNA follows: TGTGCCAGCTCACTACCCGACATAGACACTGAAGCTTTCTTT. Translation gives CASSLPDIDTEAFF.

This chain connects TRBV11-2 to TRBJ1-2, with 9 bases lining up with TRBD1. V shed 1 base, J shed 2 bases, and the junction held 5 bases outside the gene matches. The V gene's germline CDR1 is SGHAT and CDR2 FQNNGV. The CDR3 has 16 amino acids. The CDR3 coding sequence is TGTGCCAGCAGCTTAGTTCAGACAGGGGGAAACTATGGCTACACCTTC. Translated: CASSLVQTGGNYGYTF.

The chain links TRBV30 to TRBJ1-4, with 8 bases aligning to TRBD1. With 4 bases clipped from V and 9 bases from J, the junction kept 7 bases outside the gene matches. Germline values: CDR1 GTSNPN, CDR2 SVGIG (reference sequence). The CDR3 runs 13 residues. CDR3 in amino acids: CAWKGQDRKKLFF. CDR3 DNA sequence: TGTGCCTGGAAGGGACAGGACAGGAAAAAACTGTTTTTT.

V is TRBV27 and J is TRBJ2-1; no reliable D call. Germline CDR1 MNHEY, CDR2 SMNVEV (reference sequence). V was pared by 4 bases and J by 9 bases, with 10 bases between. This CDR3 spans 12 amino acids. CDR3 in amino acids: CASSYPSSEQFF. For the CDR3, the DNA is TGTGCCAGCAGTTACCCCTCGAGTGAGCAGTTCTTC.

The rearrangement links TRBV5-4 to TRBJ1-2, with 9 bases identical to TRBD1. The CDR3 consists of 19 residues. Trimming cost V 4 bases and J 3 bases; bases outside gene matches: 19. Germline assignment: CDR1 SGHNT and CDR2 YYREEE (reference sequence). In DNA form, the CDR3 reads TGTGCCAGCAGCGCTGGCCAGTATTCAGGACAGGGGTCGTACTATGGCTACACCTTC. Amino acid sequence: CASSAGQYSGQGSYYGYTF.

A note on this clone: The same CDR3 arises from other DNA sequences in this sample as well. The gene calls are TRBV6-5 and TRBJ1-1; TRBD1 agrees at 9 bases. Germline V gives CDR1 MNHEY, CDR2 SVGAGI. The CDR3 is made up of 12 amino acids. J gave up 8 bases and V 6 bases, and 4 bases lay outside the gene matches. CDR3 residues: CASRAGQGEAFF. CDR3 nucleotide sequence: TGTGCCAGCAGGGCTGGACAGGGGGAAGCTTTCTTT.

The rearrangement links TRBV5-4 to TRBJ2-5, with TRBD2 as a possible D gene (6 bases). V gave up 4 bases and J gave up 2 bases, with 18 bases separating them. The CDR3 runs to 16 residues. CDR1 is SGHNT and CDR2 is YYREEE in the germline V gene (reference sequence). The CDR3 sequence: CASSRGSSGIQETQYF. The CDR3 region has the DNA TGTGCCAGCAGCCGTGGTAGTAGCGGTATTCAAGAGACCCAGTACTTC.

This clone was counted a single time. The chain joins TRBV2 to TRBJ1-4; D unclear. This CDR3 is built from 12 residues. V was pared by 4 bases and J by 8 bases, with 8 bases between. From germline, CDR1 is SNHLY and CDR2 FYNNEI. The CDR3 DNA sequence: TGTGCCAGCAGTGTGCAGAGGGAAAAACTGTTTTTT. Translating it yields CASSVQREKLFF.

The V gene is TRBV3-1 (or the pseudogene TRBV3-2), the J gene TRBJ1-2; no clear D. Per germline, CDR1 LGHDT and CDR2 YNNKEL (reference sequence). There are 13 residues in the CDR3. V gave up 3 bases and J gave up 5 bases, with 10 bases separating them. The CDR3 nucleotides read TGTGCCAGCAGCCACGCAGGTTCGTATGGCTACACCTTC. This codes for CASSHAGSYGYTF.

The chain links TRBV27 to TRBJ2-5; 12 bases are shared with TRBD2. J gave up 3 bases and V 3 bases, and 14 bases lay outside the gene matches. Germline CDR1 MNHEY, CDR2 SMNVEV (reference sequence). This CDR3 has 19 amino acids. This CDR3 reads CASSLGPGLAGWGEETQYF. The CDR3 nucleotides read TGTGCCAGCAGTTTGGGACCCGGACTAGCGGGATGGGGGGAAGAGACCCAGTACTTC.

The chain carries TRBV6-5 and TRBJ1-2, with D tentatively TRBD1 (5 bases). Germline loops: CDR1 MNHEY, CDR2 SVGAGI. The CDR3 has 15 amino acids. V lost 5 bases and J 7 bases, leaving 20 bases between the germline ends. The CDR3 loop is CASSPGGVFSGGYTF. In DNA form, the CDR3 reads TGTGCCAGCAGTCCGGGGGGGGTGTTTAGTGGTGGCTACACCTTC.

The chain has TRBV5-1 and TRBJ1-4, with 11 bases lining up with TRBD1. The V gene end was trimmed by 4 bases and the J gene end by 6 bases; junction bases not matched to a gene: 2. The germline V gene has CDR1 SGHRS and CDR2 YFSETQ. CDR3 size: 14 residues. CDR3 sequence (DNA): TGCGCCAGCAGCCCGGGACAGGGGGATGAAAAACTGTTTTTT. This codes for CASSPGQGDEKLFF.

The gene calls are TRBV6-5 and TRBJ2-3, with 12 bases lining up with TRBD2. Per germline, CDR1 MNHEY and CDR2 SVGAGI. The CDR3 length is 15 residues. The V gene end was trimmed by 7 bases and the J gene end by 6 bases; junction bases not matched to a gene: 8. CDR3 sequence reads: CASIPLAGGADTQYF. In DNA form, the CDR3 reads TGTGCCAGCATCCCCCTAGCGGGGGGGGCGGATACGCAGTATTTT.

This clone was recorded once. CDR3 region: CASSISDTPYGYTF. The CDR3 nucleotides are TGTGCCAGTAGTATCTCAGACACCCCCTATGGCTACACCTTC. This chain uses TRBV19 with TRBJ1-2, with no clear D. The V gene's germline CDR1 is LNHDA and CDR2 SQIVND (reference sequence). V was shortened by 3 bases and J by 4 bases, with 12 bases between the two germline ends. The CDR3 length is 14 residues.

The chain couples TRBV18 to TRBJ2-2; D is undetermined. Trimming cost V 2 bases and J 3 bases, with 4 bases left between them. This CDR3 region has 13 residues. Germline loops: CDR1 KGHSH, CDR2 LQKENI. The CDR3 sequence: CASSPAYTGELFF. CDR3 bases: TGTGCCAGCTCACCAGCGTACACCGGGGAGCTGTTTTTT.